The rows below give T cell receptor beta chains drawn from one sample of a study of T-cell reconstitution after alpha-beta-depleted transplantation in children. MiXCR, run by TCRdb on the PCR reads, gives a single entry per CDR3 protein. In the table there are roughly 100,000 distinct CDR3 sequences, about 7.5% of which are singletons. The sample was PBMCs, taken before TCRalphabeta/CD19-depleted stem cell transplant. The receptors shown here come from a boy between 2 and 10 years old with acute lymphoblastic leukemia, due to receive a stem cell transplant. The CDR3 runs from the conserved cysteine through the conserved F or W. A D gene is named only where the DNA matches it firmly. Rows may omit the clone size; those that give it use once, few, many or a size class.

v_call,clone_size,j_call,d_call,cdr3_nt,cdr3_aa
TRBV12-3/TRBV12-4,many,TRBJ2-2,TRBD1,TGTGCCACCCGGACAGGGGCAACTTACACCGGGGAGCTGTTTTTT,CATRTGATYTGELFF
TRBV4-1,many,TRBJ2-1,TRBD2,TGCGCCAGCAGCCCAGCCTTCACTAGCGGGGGGGCCGGGGAGCAGTTCTTC,CASSPAFTSGGAGEQFF
TRBV5-1,few,TRBJ2-5,TRBD2,TGCGCCAGCAGCCCTCGGGGACTAGCGGGGGACCAACACCAAGAGACCCAGTACTTC,CASSPRGLAGDQHQETQYF
TRBV9,few,TRBJ1-2,-,TGTGCCAGCAGCGTAGAGGGGGGGCCTAACTATGGCTACACCTTC,CASSVEGGPNYGYTF
TRBV5-1,many,TRBJ2-7,-,TGCGCCAGCAGCTTTTCGGGTGAGCAGTACTTC,CASSFSGEQYF
TRBV11-2,few,TRBJ2-1,-,TGTGCCAGCAGCTCCTCCGGGGATGAGCAGTTCTTC,CASSSSGDEQFF
TRBV7-2,few,TRBJ2-1,-,TGTGCCAGCAGGGGCACACGGGCAGGGAGTCGGGGGGAGCAGTTCTTC,CASRGTRAGSRGEQFF
TRBV20-1,few,TRBJ2-7,TRBD1,TGCAGTGCTAGAGCTCCAGGGGGCTACAACGAGCAGTACTTC,CSARAPGGYNEQYF
TRBV27,-,TRBJ1-1,-,TGTGCCAGCAGGCCCATGGGTCAGGCTGAAGCTTTCTTT,CASRPMGQAEAFF
TRBV5-1,many,TRBJ2-2,TRBD1,TGCGCCAGCAGCCTTGGACAGGGAACCGGGGAGCTGTTTTTT,CASSLGQGTGELFF
TRBV6-5,few,TRBJ2-3,-,TGTGCCAGCAGTTACTCCGCCGGGGGCGATACGCAGTATTTT,CASSYSAGGDTQYF
TRBV4-3,many,TRBJ1-3,-,TGCGCCAGCAGCCAAAGGGGATTCTCTGGAAACACCATATATTTT,CASSQRGFSGNTIYF
TRBV5-1,once,TRBJ1-6,-,TGCGCCACCCAGCCGCTCCCGGGGGATTCACCCCTCCACTTT,CATQPLPGDSPLHF
TRBV18,-,TRBJ1-3,-,TGTGCCAGCTCACCACTCCCAGGAGAAATCCGGCCGACTTTCTATGGAAACACCATATATTTT,CASSPLPGEIRPTFYGNTIYF
TRBV4-2,many,TRBJ2-1,-,TGTGCCAGCAGCCAAGAGACTCGCCTCAATGAGCAGTTCTTC,CASSQETRLNEQFF
TRBV20-1,many,TRBJ1-1,-,TGCAGTGCTGCGCGCCTTGGCGACTCGAACACTGAAGCTTTCTTT,CSAARLGDSNTEAFF
TRBV7-3,-,TRBJ2-1,TRBD2,TGTGCCAGCAGCCGCATTGGGGGACTAGCGCCTAATGAGCAGTTCTTC,CASSRIGGLAPNEQFF
TRBV9,few,TRBJ2-4,-,TGTGCCAGCAGCGTTCGGCCCGGACAGCGGAACATTCAGTACTTC,CASSVRPGQRNIQYF
TRBV4-2,many,TRBJ2-2,-,TGTGCCAGCAGCCGCCAGGGTATGGCCGGGGAGCTGTTTTTT,CASSRQGMAGELFF
TRBV12-3/TRBV12-4,-,TRBJ1-4,-,TGTGCCAGCAGTTTCCATATCTACGGACAGTTGCGACACCAGATTAATGAAAAACTGTTTTTT,CASSFHIYGQLRHQINEKLFF
TRBV7-8,many,TRBJ2-1,-,TGTGCCAGCAGCTTCGGGGGTACGAACAATGAGCAGTTCTTC,CASSFGGTNNEQFF
TRBV11-3,few,TRBJ2-2,-,TGTGCCAGCAGATATGGATCCACCGGGGAGCTGTTTTTT,CASRYGSTGELFF
TRBV7-6,few,TRBJ2-3,TRBD1,TGTGCCAGCAGTCCCCGTGCAGGGGGTTTTTTAGATACGCAGTATTTT,CASSPRAGGFLDTQYF
TRBV2,many,TRBJ2-3,-,TGTGCCAGCGACCGGACAAGCCCAGATACGCAGTATTTT,CASDRTSPDTQYF
TRBV20-1,many,TRBJ1-6,-,TGCAGTGCTTACCTACCGGGACAAAGAAATTCACCCCTCCACTTT,CSAYLPGQRNSPLHF
TRBV6-4,many,TRBJ2-3,TRBD2,TGTGCCAGCAGTGACTCGAGAGCGGGGGGCCGAGATACGCAGTATTTT,CASSDSRAGGRDTQYF
TRBV20-1,many,TRBJ2-1,-,TGCAGTGCCAGACAGGGAGGTCACTCCTACAATGAGCAGTTCTTC,CSARQGGHSYNEQFF
TRBV7-2,many,TRBJ1-5,TRBD1,TGTGCCAGCAGCCTGGCAGGGGGCCATCAGCCCCAGCATTTT,CASSLAGGHQPQHF
TRBV3-1,many,TRBJ1-4,-,TGTGCCAGCAGCCCCCAGCAGGGTGGTGAAAAACTGTTTTTT,CASSPQQGGEKLFF
TRBV3-1,few,TRBJ2-4,TRBD1,TGTGCCAGCAGCCTACAGGGGGAGAAAAACATTCAGTACTTC,CASSLQGEKNIQYF
TRBV3-1,few,TRBJ1-2,-,TGTGCCAGCAGCTGGCGGGGACCGAACTATGGCTACACCTTC,CASSWRGPNYGYTF
TRBV7-9,many,TRBJ1-1,-,TGTGCCAGCAGCTTAGGACAGAAGAACACTGAAGCTTTCTTT,CASSLGQKNTEAFF
TRBV19,many,TRBJ2-7,-,TGTGCCAGTAGTATGGCGGGGCAGAGTTTCTACGAGCAGTACTTC,CASSMAGQSFYEQYF
TRBV12-3/TRBV12-4,few,TRBJ1-1,-,TGTGCCAGCAGTCGGACCAACACTGAAGCTTTCTTT,CASSRTNTEAFF
TRBV7-9,many,TRBJ1-1,TRBD1,TGTGCCAGCAGCACCCAGGGACAGGGGTACACTGAAGCTTTCTTT,CASSTQGQGYTEAFF
TRBV7-6,-,TRBJ2-3,-,TGTGCCAGCAGCTTATCAGGTGGCAGGGGAGATACGCAGTATTTT,CASSLSGGRGDTQYF
TRBV9,many,TRBJ2-5,-,TGTGCCAGCAGCGTAGCAATGGGGACGTACCAAGAGACCCAGTACTTC,CASSVAMGTYQETQYF
TRBV5-1,many,TRBJ2-3,TRBD2,TGCGCCAGCAGCTTGGAAGGCGGGGGAGATACGCAGTATTTT,CASSLEGGGDTQYF
TRBV12-3/TRBV12-4,many,TRBJ1-2,-,TGTGCCAGCAGTTTTGAGAGGATCTATGGCTACACCTTC,CASSFERIYGYTF
TRBV7-2,many,TRBJ2-3,-,TGTGCCAGCAGCTTAGCGGGGGCCACCACAGATACGCAGTATTTT,CASSLAGATTDTQYF
TRBV12-3/TRBV12-4,many,TRBJ1-1,-,TGTGCCAGCAGTTTCGGACGGCTGAACACTGAAGCTTTCTTT,CASSFGRLNTEAFF
TRBV5-1,many,TRBJ1-2,TRBD1,TGCGCCAGCAGCAGACAGGGTCTTGACTATGGCTACACCTTC,CASSRQGLDYGYTF
TRBV18,many,TRBJ1-4,TRBD1,TGTGCCAGCTCACGAGGACAGGGAGAAAAACTGTTTTTT,CASSRGQGEKLFF
TRBV6-5,few,TRBJ2-3,-,TGTGCCAGCAGTTACTCGATCGAGGGACTTACTAGCACAGATACGCAGTATTTT,CASSYSIEGLTSTDTQYF
TRBV5-1,many,TRBJ2-7,TRBD1,TGCGCCAGCAGCGCGGGACAGGCTGGGGGGGAGCAGTACTTC,CASSAGQAGGEQYF
TRBV6-5,few,TRBJ1-1,-,TGTGCCAGCAGTTACGGGGGGCGGGCTGAAGCTTTCTTT,CASSYGGRAEAFF
TRBV29-1,-,TRBJ1-1,-,TGCAGCGTCGGCCGTGAACCGAACACTGAAGCTTTCTTT,CSVGREPNTEAFF
TRBV7-9,many,TRBJ2-5,TRBD2,TGTGCCAGCAGCGAGGCGGGGGTGGAGACCCAGTACTTC,CASSEAGVETQYF
TRBV6-2/TRBV6-3,many,TRBJ2-5,-,TGTGCCAGCAGTTACTCAGAAGCGGTGGAGACCCAGTACTTC,CASSYSEAVETQYF
TRBV27,few,TRBJ1-2,-,TGTGCCAGCAGTCCCCGGGGCGTAAACTATGGCTACACCTTC,CASSPRGVNYGYTF
TRBV6-2/TRBV6-3,many,TRBJ2-2,-,TGTGCCAGCAGTTACAGGGACACCGGGGAGCTGTTTTTT,CASSYRDTGELFF
TRBV21-1,-,TRBJ1-1,-,TGTGCCAGCAGCACCCGACCGGGGAGCACTGAAGCTTTCTTT,CASSTRPGSTEAFF
TRBV5-1,many,TRBJ2-7,-,TGCGCCAGCAGCTTATCTGGAGACCTTCCTTACGAGCAGTACTTC,CASSLSGDLPYEQYF